This is a list of T cell receptor beta chains from one sample in a study of blood T cell repertoires in COVID-19. The protocol was immunoSEQ multiplex PCR, while the TCRdb copy is restricted to in-frame clones and leaves out a portion. The table includes some 210,000 clones, approximately 90% detected once. The specimen sequenced was PBMCs or T cells enriched from blood (not recorded which). Receptor source: a man aged 18 to 29 with acute COVID-19. Each CDR3 is given without its conserved first and last residue.

v_gene	j_gene	CDR3aa
TRBV12-3/TRBV12-4	TRBJ2-1	ASTLGLAPEQF
TRBV28	TRBJ2-2	ASSLVEFREGTGELF
TRBV7-9	TRBJ2-3	ASSPEPADTQY
TRBV11-3	TRBJ2-7	ASSPYAGTGVSYEQY
TRBV11-2	TRBJ2-7	ASSLVTRTYEQY
TRBV19	TRBJ2-1	ASSATGGSYNEQF
TRBV5-1	TRBJ2-5	ASSLSGGGPVETQY
TRBV13	TRBJ2-1	ASSSRLAGSSYNEQF
TRBV10-3	TRBJ2-7	AIGTMTGYEQY
TRBV11-2	TRBJ2-2	ASSLRSGGRAGELF
TRBV5-1	TRBJ1-1	ASSLAHVGRNTEAF
TRBV21-1	TRBJ2-5	ASSLPPFQETQY
TRBV5-1	TRBJ2-1	ASSLGREGLSNEQF
TRBV10-3	TRBJ2-7	ATTSGDSYEQY
TRBV20-1	TRBJ1-1	SARVDREAF
TRBV19	TRBJ1-2	ASSPTRDSRQDGYT
TRBV12-3/TRBV12-4	TRBJ2-7	ASSLGLFEQY
TRBV10-3	TRBJ1-2	AISDGRGPDGYT
TRBV27	TRBJ2-7	ASSNRIAGGGYEQY
TRBV28	TRBJ1-5	ASSLEGQGVQPQH
TRBV28	TRBJ1-5	ASSSGQYSNQPQH
TRBV28	TRBJ2-2	ASSWGTISNTGELF
TRBV7-3	TRBJ2-7	ASSLGRSYEQY
TRBV11-3	TRBJ1-3	ASSPWTETSGNTIY